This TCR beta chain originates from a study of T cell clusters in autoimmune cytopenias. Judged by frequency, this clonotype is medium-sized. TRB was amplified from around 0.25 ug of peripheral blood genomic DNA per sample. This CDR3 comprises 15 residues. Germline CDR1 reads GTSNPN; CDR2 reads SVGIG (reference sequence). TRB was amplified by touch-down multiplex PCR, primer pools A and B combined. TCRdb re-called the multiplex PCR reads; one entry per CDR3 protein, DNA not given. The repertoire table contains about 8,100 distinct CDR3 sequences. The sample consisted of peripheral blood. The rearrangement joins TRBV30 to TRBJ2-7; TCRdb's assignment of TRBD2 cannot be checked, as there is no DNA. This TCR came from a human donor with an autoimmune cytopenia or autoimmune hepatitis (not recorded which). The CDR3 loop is CAWSGLGLANYEQYF.